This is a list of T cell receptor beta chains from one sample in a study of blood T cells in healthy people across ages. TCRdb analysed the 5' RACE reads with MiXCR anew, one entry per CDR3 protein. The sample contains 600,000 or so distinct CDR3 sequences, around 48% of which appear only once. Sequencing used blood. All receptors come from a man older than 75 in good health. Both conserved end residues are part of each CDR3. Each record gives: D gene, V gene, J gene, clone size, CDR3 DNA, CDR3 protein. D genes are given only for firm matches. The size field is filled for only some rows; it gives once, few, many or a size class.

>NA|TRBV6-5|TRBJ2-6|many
TGTGCCAGCAGTCCAGGGTCTGGGGCCAACGTCCTGACTTTC
CASSPGSGANVLTF
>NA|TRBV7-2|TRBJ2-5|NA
TGTGCCAGCAGTAGGACAGTGGGAGAGACCCAGTACTTC
CASSRTVGETQYF
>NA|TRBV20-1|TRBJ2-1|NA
TGCAGTGCTAGAGGGCCAGGGGAGAACAATGAGCAGTTCTTC
CSARGPGENNEQFF
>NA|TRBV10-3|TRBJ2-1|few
TGTGCCATCAGTCGGAGTAGTAGGTACAATGAGCAGTTCTTC
CAISRSSRYNEQFF
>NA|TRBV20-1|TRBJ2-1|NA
TGCAGTGCTAGAGTCGGGGGATTTTATGAGCAGTTCTTC
CSARVGGFYEQFF
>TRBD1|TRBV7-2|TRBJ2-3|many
TGTGCCAGCAGCTTAGGTGTGGACAGGAGCACAGATACGCAGTATTTT
CASSLGVDRSTDTQYF
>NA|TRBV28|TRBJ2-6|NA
TGTGCCAGCATAAAACGGGGAGATGGGGCCAACGTCCTGACTTTC
CASIKRGDGANVLTF
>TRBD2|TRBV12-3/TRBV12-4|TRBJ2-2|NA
TGTGCCAGCAGCGGTAGCGGGAGACCAGAGCTGTTTTTT
CASSGSGRPELFF
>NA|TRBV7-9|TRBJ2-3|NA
TGTGCCAGCAGCGTAGCATCGTCAGATACGCAGTATTTT
CASSVASSDTQYF
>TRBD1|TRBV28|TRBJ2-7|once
TGTGCCAGCAGCAGGACAGGACTGAAGGACGAGCAGTACTTC
CASSRTGLKDEQYF
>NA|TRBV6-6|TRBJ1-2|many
TGTGCCAGCAGCCCTGACGGACTGAGGGGCTACACCTTC
CASSPDGLRGYTF
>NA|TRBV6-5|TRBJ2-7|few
TGTGCCAGCAGTTACGGCCCCGGGGGCTACGAGCAGTACTTC
CASSYGPGGYEQYF
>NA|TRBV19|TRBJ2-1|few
TGTGCCAGTAGTATAGGAGGTCACCGAGGCAGTGAGCAGTTCTTC
CASSIGGHRGSEQFF
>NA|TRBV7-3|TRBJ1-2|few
TGTGCCAGCAGCTTAACGGGGGCCCCCCGACCCTATGGCTACACCTTC
CASSLTGAPRPYGYTF
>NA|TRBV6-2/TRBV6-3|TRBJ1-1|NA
TGTGCCAGCAGCCCCCTGGACAGCTACATGAACACTGAAGCTTTCTTT
CASSPLDSYMNTEAFF
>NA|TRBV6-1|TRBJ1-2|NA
TGTGCCAGCAAAAGGGACAACGATCTCGTCTATGGCTACACCTTC
CASKRDNDLVYGYTF
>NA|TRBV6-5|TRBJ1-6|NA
TGTGCCTCCTCCGGCCGGGAGAATTCACCCCCCCACTTT
CASSGRENSPPHF
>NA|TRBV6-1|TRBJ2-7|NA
TGTGCCAGCAGGGAAGCCCCCGGCGAGCAGTACTTC
CASREAPGEQYF
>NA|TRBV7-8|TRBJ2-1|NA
TGTGCCAGCAGCCAAACCTTTTTGGGTGAGCAGTTCTTC
CASSQTFLGEQFF
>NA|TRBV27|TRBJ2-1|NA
TGTGCCAGCAGTTTATTCACGTTTCCCTCCTACAATGAGCAGTTCTTC
CASSLFTFPSYNEQFF
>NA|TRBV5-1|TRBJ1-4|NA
TGCGCCAGCAGCTTGGGGGATGAAAAACTGTTTTTT
CASSLGDEKLFF
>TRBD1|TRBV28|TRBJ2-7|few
TGTGCCAGCAGTGCTACAGGGGGCTTCACAGAGCAGTACTTC
CASSATGGFTEQYF
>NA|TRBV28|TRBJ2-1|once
TGTGCCGGCACACCCTGGAGTGCCAATGAGCAGTTCTTC
CAGTPWSANEQFF
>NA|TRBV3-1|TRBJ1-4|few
TGTGCCAGCAGCCAAGGCCTGGAAAAACTGTTTTTT
CASSQGLEKLFF
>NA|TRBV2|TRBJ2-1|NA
TGTGCCAGCAGCGGATATGAGGGCAGGGACAATGAGCAGTTCTTC
CASSGYEGRDNEQFF
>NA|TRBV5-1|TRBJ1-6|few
TGCGCCAGCAGCTTGGAGGCAGGGTCTGCCCTCCACTTT
CASSLEAGSALHF
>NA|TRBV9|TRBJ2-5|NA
TGTGCCAGCAGCTCCCGGGGACACCCAGAGACCCAGTACTTC
CASSSRGHPETQYF
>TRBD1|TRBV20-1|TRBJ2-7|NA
TGCAGTGCGCACACAGGGGGCTCCTACAATGAGCAGTACTTC
CSAHTGGSYNEQYF
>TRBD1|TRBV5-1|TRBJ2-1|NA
TGCGCCAGCAGCTGGGGGGACAGGGGAAATGAGCAGTTCTTC
CASSWGDRGNEQFF
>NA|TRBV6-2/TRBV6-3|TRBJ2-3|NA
TGTGCCAGCAGTTACGGGGACACGAGCACAGATACGCAGTATTTT
CASSYGDTSTDTQYF
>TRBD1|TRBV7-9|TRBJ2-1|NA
TGTGCCAGCAGCACCTGGACAGGGGAATGTGAGCAGTTCTTC
CASSTWTGECEQFF
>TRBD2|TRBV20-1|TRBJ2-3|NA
TGCAGTGCTAGTGTGGGAGGGAACGCAGATACGCAGTATTTT
CSASVGGNADTQYF
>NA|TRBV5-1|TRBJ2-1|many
TGCGCCAGCAGCCTTTTGGGGGTTACGGATGAGCAGTTCTTC
CASSLLGVTDEQFF
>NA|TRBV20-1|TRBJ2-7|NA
TGCAGTGCTAGAGATCTCGAGGCCAATTTTTTCTACGAGCAGTACTTC
CSARDLEANFFYEQYF
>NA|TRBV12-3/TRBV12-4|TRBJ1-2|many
TGTGCCAGCAGTCGGACCAGGGGCGCCTATGGCTACACCTTC
CASSRTRGAYGYTF
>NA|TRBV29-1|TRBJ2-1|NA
TGCAGCGTTGACACCCATGCGGACAATGAGCAGTTCTTC
CSVDTHADNEQFF
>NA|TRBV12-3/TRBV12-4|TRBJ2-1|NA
TGTGCCAGCACAGGAAGGGGCCCGTTCGTCTACAATGAGCAGTTCTTC
CASTGRGPFVYNEQFF
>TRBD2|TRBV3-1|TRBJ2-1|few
TGTGCCAGCAGCCAAGTCGGGGGGAACTTCTACAATGAGCAGTTCTTC
CASSQVGGNFYNEQFF
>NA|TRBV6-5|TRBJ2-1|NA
TGTGCCAGCACCGGCTCTCAGGTGCAGTTCTTC
CASTGSQVQFF
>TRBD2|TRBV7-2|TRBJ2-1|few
TGTGCCAGCAGCTTAGGGGGACTAGTCTATGAGCAGTTCTTC
CASSLGGLVYEQFF